Following are 17 T cell receptor beta chains from one sample sequenced in a study of radiotherapy plus CTLA-4 blockade in lung cancer (dated by TCRdb to 2017 to 2018). The library was obtained by the immunoSEQ multiplex PCR assay. In TCRdb, the immuneACCESS table is reduced to in-frame sequences with V and J assigned. These tables do not hold every clone; where another copy was compared, an unresolved V gene accounts for under half, and the others remain unexplained. The sample table holds some 94,000 clones, of which roughly 85% were seen once. The ten largest clonotypes hold roughly 24% of the sample. Sequencing used peripheral blood, obtained from a patient treated with radiotherapy plus ipilimumab. These receptor sequences come from a human donor with non-small cell lung cancer that progressed on radiotherapy plus ipilimumab.

The J gene is TRBJ2-1, the V gene TRBV30, with 11 bases that match TRBD2. This CDR3 has 18 amino acids. V was pared by 8 bases and J by 4 bases, with 19 bases of the junction left unmatched. The germline V gene has CDR1 GTSNPN and CDR2 SVGIG (reference sequence). CDR3 protein: CAGNRQGLGTSGYNEQFF. CDR3 nucleotides: TGTGCCGGGAATCGACAGGGATTAGGGACTAGCGGTTACAATGAGCAGTTCTTC.

The rearrangement links TRBV28 to TRBJ1-1; D remains unclear. This CDR3 is 12 amino acids long. CDR1 and CDR2 from the germline V gene are MDHEN and SYDVKM. V lost 4 bases, J lost 3 bases, and 6 bases lay in between. This CDR3 reads CASSSRHTEAFF. CDR3 coding DNA: TGTGCCAGCAGTTCGAGACACACTGAAGCTTTCTTT.

This clone occurred a few times. The chain couples TRBV5-1 to TRBJ2-5, with 8 bases that match TRBD1. The ends lost 0 bases at V and 1 base at J; junction bases unmatched: 8. In germline, CDR1 is SGHRS, CDR2 YFSETQ. CDR3 length equals 17 residues. CDR3 loop: CASSLGTGPIPQETQYF. The CDR3 DNA reads as TGCGCCAGCAGCTTGGGGACAGGGCCGATACCCCAAGAGACCCAGTACTTC.

The V call is TRBV5-1, the J call TRBJ1-2, with TRBD1 as a possible D gene (5 bases). The CDR3 is made up of 14 amino acids. Germline V gene sequence: CDR1 SGHRS, CDR2 YFSETQ. V was cut by 0 bases and J by 8 bases, with 14 bases left in between. In DNA form, the CDR3 reads TGCGCCAGCAGCTTGGCCGGCGGGGGTATCGGCTACACCTTC. Its translation is CASSLAGGGIGYTF.

The V and J genes are TRBV28 and TRBJ2-4; 11 nucleotides align to TRBD1. With V trimmed by 5 bases and J by 6 bases, 12 bases remained unmatched. Per germline, CDR1 MDHEN and CDR2 SYDVKM. The CDR3 runs to 17 residues. The CDR3 loop is CASSPPVPGQGGNIQYF. The DNA of the CDR3 is TGTGCCAGCAGTCCCCCGGTTCCGGGACAGGGGGGAAACATTCAGTACTTC.

J is TRBJ2-7 and V is TRBV13, with 8 nucleotides matching TRBD1. V was clipped by 5 bases and J by 5 bases; unmatched bases: 5. The germline gives CDR1 PRHDT, CDR2 FYEKMQ (reference sequence). This CDR3 contains 13 residues. Written as DNA, the CDR3 is TGTGCCAGCAGCCAAGGACAGGGAGACGAGCAGTACTTC. Translation gives CASSQGQGDEQYF.

The V and J genes are TRBV11-3 and TRBJ1-1; the D is unclear. Germline lookup yields CDR1 SGHNT and CDR2 YENEEA. V was clipped by 0 bases and J by 8 bases, with 10 bases between them. This CDR3 is built from 13 residues. Here the CDR3 reads CASSLEEGQEAFF. CDR3 nucleotide sequence: TGTGCCAGCAGCTTAGAGGAGGGCCAGGAAGCTTTCTTT.

This clone showed up just once. This chain links TRBV28 with TRBJ2-2, with TRBD1 matching 9 bases. Looked up from germline, CDR1 is MDHEN and CDR2 is SYDVKM. V lost 6 bases and J lost 7; bases outside the gene matches: 12. This CDR3 has 16 residues. CDR3 protein: CASRPTGTGRNGELFF. In DNA, the CDR3 is TGTGCCAGCAGACCTACCGGGACAGGGCGGAACGGGGAGCTGTTTTTT. The full variable domain, its missing parts supplied by reference TRBV28 and TRBJ2-2, is DVKVTQSSRYLVKRTGEKVFLECVQDMDHENMFWYRQDPGLGLRLIYFSYDVKMKEKGDIPEGYSVSREKKERFSLILESASTNQTSMYLCASRPTGTGRNGELFFGEGSRLTVL.

This clone has only a few counts. The chain employs TRBV5-6 and TRBJ2-1, with a possible D match to TRBD2 (5 bases). Germline CDR1 and CDR2: SGHDT and YYEEEE. The V and J ends lost 2 bases and 8 bases respectively, with 17 bases between them. This CDR3 has 15 residues. The CDR3, as DNA: TGTGCCAGCAGCTTCGAGGGCTCCGTCTATGATGAGCAGTTCTTC. Encoded protein: CASSFEGSVYDEQFF.

V is TRBV2 and J is TRBJ2-1; 11 bases match TRBD2. J lost 8 bases, V lost 5 bases, and 11 bases had no gene match. The CDR3 length is 16 residues. Germline CDR1 SNHLY, CDR2 FYNNEI. The CDR3 coding sequence is TGTGCCAGCAGTACATTAGCGGGAGGGCCTAACCATGAGCAGTTCTTC. It is translated as CASSTLAGGPNHEQFF.

This clone has just a few counts. V and J are TRBV11-1 and TRBJ2-7; D is perhaps TRBD1 or TRBD2 (5 bases each). This CDR3 region has 14 residues. From germline, CDR1 is SGHAT and CDR2 FQDESV (reference sequence). Trimming removed 2 bases at V and 2 bases at J, with 10 bases between. The CDR3 reads CASSLPGRPYEQYF. In DNA, the CDR3 is TGTGCCAGCAGCTTACCGGGGCGGCCCTACGAGCAGTACTTC.

The rearrangement joins TRBV5-1 to TRBJ2-7; 10 positions agree with TRBD1. Germline-derived CDR1 and CDR2 are SGHRS and YFSETQ. J lost 2 bases, V lost 4 bases, and 3 bases had no gene match. The CDR3 runs to 14 residues. The CDR3 DNA follows: TGCGCCAGCAGCCTCGGACAGGGGGCCTACGAGCAGTACGTC. Protein sequence: CASSLGQGAYEQYV.

A remark on this clone: This same CDR3 is encoded by further DNA sequences in the sample. The CDR3 protein is CASSPGGETQYF. In DNA form, the CDR3 reads TGTGCCAGCTCACCAGGGGGAGAGACCCAGTACTTC. This chain connects TRBV18 to TRBJ2-5; either TRBD1 or TRBD2 may fit D (5 bases each). CDR1 KGHSH and CDR2 LQKENI come from the germline V gene. V was trimmed by 2 bases and J by 4 bases, leaving 5 bases between them. The CDR3 is 12 residues long.

This clone was found once. The gene calls are TRBV5-4 and TRBJ2-3; D possibly matches TRBD1 or TRBD2 (5 bases each). The CDR3 loop spans 14 amino acids. Trimming took 2 bases from V and 6 from J, leaving 13 bases between them. CDR1 and CDR2 from the germline V gene are SGHNT and YYREEE (reference sequence). CDR3 coding DNA: TGTGCCAGCAGCTTTTTCTGGGGGTCGGATACGCAGTATTTT. Translating gives CASSFFWGSDTQYF.

This clone was seen just once. The chain employs TRBV4-2 and TRBJ2-6; 7 nucleotides align to TRBD2. The junction had 2 bases not matched to a gene; V was cut back by 0 bases and J by 0 bases. The CDR3 is 17 amino acids. Germline values: CDR1 LGHNA, CDR2 YNFKEQ. For the CDR3, the DNA is TGTGCCAGCAGCCAAGATGGGGGGGGCTCTGGGGCCAACGTCCTGACTTTC. This encodes CASSQDGGGSGANVLTF.

This rearrangement joins TRBV10-2 to TRBJ2-5, with 8 bases aligning to TRBD1. V lost 10 bases to trimming and J lost 2 bases; unmatched junction nucleotides: 12. Per germline, CDR1 WSHSY and CDR2 SAAADI. CDR3 length: 15 amino acids. DNA for the CDR3: TGCGCCACAGAACCGGGACAGGCAAAACAAGAGACCCAGTACTTC. Residues: CATEPGQAKQETQYF.

The V gene is TRBV6-1, the J gene TRBJ1-3; TRBD1 aligns across 9 bases. This CDR3 spans 17 amino acids. Germline V CDR1 and CDR2: MNHNS, SASEGT. V was clipped by 0 bases and J by 5 bases; unmatched bases: 8. The CDR3 coding sequence is TGTGCCAGCAGTGAAGCGGAGACCGGGACAGGGAGAAACACCATATATTTT. Protein: CASSEAETGTGRNTIYF.